These 11 T cell receptor beta chains were all obtained from the same sample, sequenced in a study of T cell repertoires in cytomegalovirus infection. TCRdb processed the reads anew with MiXCR; each CDR3 protein has one entry. The sample holds about 830,000 distinct CDR3 sequences; about 33% are singletons and the top ten take around 11%. These receptors' antigens are unknown. Sample: cultured CD8+ T cells from PBMCs, taken from culture after CMV antigen stimulation. The receptors were gathered from a human donor in good health (CMV status not recorded). Some clones in this sample may be carry-over from other donors' samples.

The CDR3 DNA reads as TGTGCCAGCACCGGACAGGGTGTCAATGAGCAGTTCTTC. This translates into CASTGQGVNEQFF. This chain joins TRBV2 and TRBJ2-1; 8 nucleotides line up with TRBD1. With V trimmed by 7 bases and J by 6 bases, 5 bases remained unmatched. Germline CDR1 reads SNHLY; CDR2 reads FYNNEI. CDR3 size: 13 residues.

At least ten counts were recorded for this clonotype. The chain employs TRBV7-8 and TRBJ1-5, with D possibly matching TRBD1 (6 bases). The CDR3 is 15 residues long. Germline V CDR1 and CDR2: SGHVS, FQNEAQ. The V end lost 1 base, the J end lost 7 bases, and 14 bases lay between the germline ends. As DNA, the CDR3 is TGTGCCAGCAGCTTAGAGGGGCAGGGGAAGCAGCCCCAGCATTTT. This translates into CASSLEGQGKQPQHF.

The sample holds one count of this clonotype. The chain uses TRBV5-1 and TRBJ2-4; 7 bases map to TRBD1. The CDR3 covers 13 residues. The germline CDR1 and CDR2 sequences are SGHRS and YFSETQ. Trimming cost V 3 bases and J 5 bases; bases outside gene matches: 2. CDR3 nucleotides: TGCGCCAGCAGCTACGACAGGGAAAACATTCAGTACTTC. Translation: CASSYDRENIQYF. Full variable domain (rest looked up from reference TRBV5-1 and TRBJ2-4): KAGVTQTPRYLIKTRGQQVTLSCSPISGHRSVSWYQQTPGQGLQFLFEYFSETQRNKGNFPGRFSGRQFSNSRSEMNVSTLELGDSALYLCASSYDRENIQYFGAGTRLSVL.

The V and J genes are TRBV7-6 and TRBJ2-1; 10 bases agree with TRBD1. The CDR3 covers 16 residues. Unmatched junction bases numbered 4, after V lost 4 bases and J lost 1 base. Per germline, CDR1 SGHVS and CDR2 FNYEAQ. CDR3 DNA: TGTGCCAGCAGCTGGGACAGGGGACCTTCCTACAATGAGCAGTTCTTC. It codes for CASSWDRGPSYNEQFF.

The V call is TRBV12-3 or TRBV12-4, the J call TRBJ2-1; 7 nucleotides match TRBD1. The CDR3 runs to 18 residues. The V segment lost 3 bases and the J segment 5 bases; nucleotides outside the gene matches: 16. The CDR3 sequence: CASSFRTPDRVENNEQFF. CDR3 in DNA: TGTGCCAGCAGTTTTCGTACCCCTGACAGGGTGGAGAACAATGAGCAGTTCTTC.

The V and J genes are TRBV10-1 and TRBJ2-7; D gene unclear. This CDR3 has 14 residues. Deletions cut 1 base from V and 6 bases from J, with 13 bases between. Germline-derived CDR1 and CDR2 are WNHNN and SYGVQD (reference sequence). This CDR3 is CASSEFRDTAEQYF. The DNA of the CDR3 is TGCGCCAGCAGTGAGTTTAGGGATACGGCCGAGCAGTACTTC.

This clonotype has more than one count but fewer than ten. The V gene is TRBV7-8, the J gene TRBJ2-2, with 8 bases fitting TRBD2. J was trimmed by 4 bases and V by 5 bases; bases with no gene match: 3. The CDR3 totals 14 residues. CDR1 is SGHVS, CDR2 FQNEAQ, per germline. In DNA form, the CDR3 reads TGTGCCAGCAGCCTCCGGGGGGGCACCGGGGAGCTGTTTTTT. It specifies CASSLRGGTGELFF.

This clonotype was counted a few times. This chain uses TRBV20-1 with TRBJ2-7; 11 bases line up with TRBD2. The CDR3 length is 15 residues. The V and J ends lost 3 bases and 4 bases, in that order; junction bases with no gene match: 8. Germline CDR1 and CDR2: DFQATT and SNEGSKA (reference sequence). CDR3 residues: CSARLLAGVLYEQYV. In DNA, the CDR3 is TGCAGTGCTAGGTTACTAGCGGGGGTTTTATACGAGCAGTACGTC.

Points on this clonotype: Germline and junction disagree at one end, which may indicate a read error. The V call is TRBV4-1, the J call TRBJ2-1; 7 bases fit TRBD1. Germline V CDR1 and CDR2: MGHRA, YSYEKL. The CDR3 is 17 amino acids. Written as DNA, the CDR3 is TGCGCCAGCAGCCAAATCAGGACAGGCCCCAGGAACAACGAGCAGTTCTTC. Its protein is CASSQIRTGPRNNEQFF.

The chain uses TRBV6-6 and TRBJ1-2; D might be TRBD1 (5 bases). The CDR3 has 14 amino acids. V lost 7 bases to trimming and J lost 2 bases, with 14 bases between them. Germline assignment: CDR1 MNHNY and CDR2 SVGAGI (reference sequence). The CDR3 DNA is TGTGCCAGCAACCTCGGGACGGTAAACTATGGCTACACCTTC. Protein product: CASNLGTVNYGYTF.

This clonotype was seen repeatedly, ten times or more. The rearrangement links TRBV7-9 to TRBJ2-7; D perhaps matches TRBD2 (6 bases). V lost 3 bases and J 5 bases, leaving 11 bases between the germline ends. Per germline, CDR1 SEHNR and CDR2 FQNEAQ (reference sequence). The CDR3 extends over 13 amino acids. The CDR3 loop reads CASSFGRSDEQYV. As DNA, the CDR3 is TGTGCCAGCAGCTTCGGGAGATCCGACGAGCAGTACGTC.